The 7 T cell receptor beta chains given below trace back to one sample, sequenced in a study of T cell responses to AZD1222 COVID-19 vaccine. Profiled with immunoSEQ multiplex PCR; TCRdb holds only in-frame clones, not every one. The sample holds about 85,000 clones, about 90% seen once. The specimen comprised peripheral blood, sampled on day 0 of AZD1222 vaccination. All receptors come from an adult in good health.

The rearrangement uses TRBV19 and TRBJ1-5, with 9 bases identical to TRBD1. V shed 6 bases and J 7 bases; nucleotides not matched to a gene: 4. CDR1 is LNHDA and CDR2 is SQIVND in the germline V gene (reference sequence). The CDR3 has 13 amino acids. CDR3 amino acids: CASRDRGGQPQHF. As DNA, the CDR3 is TGTGCCAGTAGGGACAGGGGCGGGCAGCCCCAGCATTTT.

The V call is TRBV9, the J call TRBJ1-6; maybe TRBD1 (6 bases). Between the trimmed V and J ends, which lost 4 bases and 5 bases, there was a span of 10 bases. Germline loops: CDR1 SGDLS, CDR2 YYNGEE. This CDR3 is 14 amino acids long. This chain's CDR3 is CASSLDRDNSPLHF. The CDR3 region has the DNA TGTGCCAGCAGCTTGGACAGAGATAATTCACCCCTCCACTTT.

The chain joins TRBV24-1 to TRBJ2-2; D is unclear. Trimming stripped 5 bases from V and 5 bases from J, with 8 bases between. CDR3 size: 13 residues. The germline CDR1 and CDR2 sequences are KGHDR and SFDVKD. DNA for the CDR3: TGTGCCACCAGTGGACCTTCAACCGGGGAGCTGTTTTTT. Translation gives CATSGPSTGELFF.

CDR3: CASSLAGGQSNQPQHF. In nucleotides, the CDR3 is TGTGCCAGCAGCTTGGCAGGAGGGCAGAGCAATCAGCCCCAGCATTTT. The J gene is TRBJ1-5, the V gene TRBV5-4; D ambiguous. The CDR3 is 16 residues long. Germline V gene data show CDR1 as SGHNT and CDR2 as YYREEE (reference sequence). Trimming shortened V by 0 bases and J by 1 base, and 11 bases separated the two germline ends.

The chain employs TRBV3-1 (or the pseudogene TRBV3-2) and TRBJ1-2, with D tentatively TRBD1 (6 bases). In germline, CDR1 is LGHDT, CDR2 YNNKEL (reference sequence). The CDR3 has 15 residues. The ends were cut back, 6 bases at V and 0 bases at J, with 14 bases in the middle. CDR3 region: CASSPGDLANYGYTF. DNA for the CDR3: TGTGCCAGCAGTCCAGGGGACCTAGCTAACTATGGCTACACCTTC.

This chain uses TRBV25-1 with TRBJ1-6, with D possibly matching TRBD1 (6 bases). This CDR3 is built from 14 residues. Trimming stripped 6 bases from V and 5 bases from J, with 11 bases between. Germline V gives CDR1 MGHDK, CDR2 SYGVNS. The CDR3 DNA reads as TGTGCCAGCAGGGAGGGGGTGAATAATTCACCCCTCCACTTT. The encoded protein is CASREGVNNSPLHF. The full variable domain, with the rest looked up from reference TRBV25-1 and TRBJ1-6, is EADIYQTPRYLVIGTGKKITLECSQTMGHDKMYWYQQDPGMELHLIHYSYGVNSTEKGDLSSESTVSRIRTEHFPLTLESARPSHTSQYLCASREGVNNSPLHFGNGTRLTVT.

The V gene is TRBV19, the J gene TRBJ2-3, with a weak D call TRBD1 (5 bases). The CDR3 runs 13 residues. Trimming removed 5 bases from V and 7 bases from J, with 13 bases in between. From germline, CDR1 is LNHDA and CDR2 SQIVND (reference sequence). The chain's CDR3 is CASSVAGSNTQYF. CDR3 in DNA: TGTGCCAGTAGTGTTGCAGGGTCAAATACGCAGTATTTT.